This entry lists 4 T cell receptor beta chains sequenced from one sample in a study of blood T cell repertoires in COVID-19. Profiled with immunoSEQ multiplex PCR; TCRdb holds only in-frame clones, not every one. The sample gives around 88,000 clones, about 78% of which show up once; about 8.1% is in the top ten. The specimen was peripheral blood. These receptors all stem from a man aged 45-65 years who had recovered from COVID-19.

A few counts support this clone. CDR3 amino acids: CASSSQGARMEAFF. CDR3 nucleotides: TGTGCCAGCAGCTCACAGGGGGCGCGGATGGAAGCTTTCTTT. The chain is built from TRBV5-4 and TRBJ1-1; TRBD1 matches at 9 bases. Trimming removed 3 bases from V and 8 bases from J; junction bases left unmatched: 8. CDR3 length: 14 residues. CDR1 and CDR2 (germline): SGHNT, YYREEE (reference sequence).

V is TRBV7-3 and J is TRBJ2-5; 7 nucleotides line up with TRBD2. CDR3 length equals 15 residues. V shed 4 bases, J shed 4 bases, and the junction held 9 bases outside the gene matches. CDR1 and CDR2 (germline): SGHTA, FQGTGA. The CDR3 loop reads CASSSTGGYGETQYF. The CDR3 DNA sequence: TGTGCCAGCAGCTCTACCGGGGGGTACGGAGAGACCCAGTACTTC.

This rearrangement joins TRBV11-3 to TRBJ1-1, with D possibly being TRBD1 (5 bases). V lost 2 bases, J lost 7 bases, and 11 bases lay in between. CDR1 is SGHNT, CDR2 YENEEA, per germline. The CDR3 is 13 amino acids. The CDR3 coding sequence is TGTGCCAGCAGCTTAACAGGATCAGATGAAGCTTTCTTT. This sequence encodes CASSLTGSDEAFF.

This clone has more than one count but fewer than ten. The chain combines TRBV5-1 with TRBJ1-1; TRBD1 matches at 7 bases. V was clipped by 1 base and J by 1 base; unmatched bases: 7. The germline CDR1 and CDR2 sequences are SGHRS and YFSETQ. The CDR3 length is 16 residues. CDR3 in amino acids: CASSLNRGTANTEAFF. In DNA, the CDR3 is TGCGCCAGCAGCTTGAACCGGGGGACAGCGAACACTGAAGCTTTCTTT.